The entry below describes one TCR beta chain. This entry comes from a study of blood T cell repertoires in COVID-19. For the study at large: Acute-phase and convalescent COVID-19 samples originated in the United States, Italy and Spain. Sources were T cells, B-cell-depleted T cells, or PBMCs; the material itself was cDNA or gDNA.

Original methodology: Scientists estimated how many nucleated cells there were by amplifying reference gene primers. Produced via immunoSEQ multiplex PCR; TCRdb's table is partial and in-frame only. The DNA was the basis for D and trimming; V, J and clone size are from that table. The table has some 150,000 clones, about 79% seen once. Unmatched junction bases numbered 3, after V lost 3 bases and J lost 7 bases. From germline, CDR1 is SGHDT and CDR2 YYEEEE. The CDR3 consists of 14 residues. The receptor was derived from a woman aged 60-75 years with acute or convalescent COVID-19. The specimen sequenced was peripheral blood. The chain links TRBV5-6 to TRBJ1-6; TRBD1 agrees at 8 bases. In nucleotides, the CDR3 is TGTGCCAGCAGCTCGGACAGGGAGAATTCACCCCTCCACTTT. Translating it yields CASSSDRENSPLHF.